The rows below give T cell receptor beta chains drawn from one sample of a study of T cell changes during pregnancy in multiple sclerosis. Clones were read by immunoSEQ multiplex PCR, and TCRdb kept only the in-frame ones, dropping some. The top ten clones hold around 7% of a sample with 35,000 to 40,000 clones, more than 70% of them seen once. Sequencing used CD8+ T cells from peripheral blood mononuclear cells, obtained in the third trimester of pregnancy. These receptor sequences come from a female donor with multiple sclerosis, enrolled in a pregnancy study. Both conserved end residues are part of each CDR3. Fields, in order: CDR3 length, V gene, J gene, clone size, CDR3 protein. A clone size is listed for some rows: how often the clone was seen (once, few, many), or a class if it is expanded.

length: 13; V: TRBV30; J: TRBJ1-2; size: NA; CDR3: CAWEGGLGYGYTF
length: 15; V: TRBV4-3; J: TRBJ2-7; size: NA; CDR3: CASSPTLAGTYEQYF
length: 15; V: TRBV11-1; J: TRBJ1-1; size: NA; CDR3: CASTPQGGMNTEAFF
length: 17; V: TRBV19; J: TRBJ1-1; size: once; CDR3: CASSIEGEGLLNTEAFF
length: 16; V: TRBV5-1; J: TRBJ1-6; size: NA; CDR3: CASSLSSWMRGSPLHF
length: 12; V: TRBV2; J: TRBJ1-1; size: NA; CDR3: CARSDRNTEAFF
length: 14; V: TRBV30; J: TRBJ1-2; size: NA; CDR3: CAWSPVGTGHGYTF
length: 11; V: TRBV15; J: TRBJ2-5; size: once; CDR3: CATKGDETQYF
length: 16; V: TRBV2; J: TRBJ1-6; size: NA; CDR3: CASSDTVSSYNSPLHF
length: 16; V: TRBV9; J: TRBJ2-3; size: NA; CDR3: CASSVLAGGSTDTQYF
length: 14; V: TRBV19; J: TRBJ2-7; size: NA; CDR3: CASSILPTAGEQYF
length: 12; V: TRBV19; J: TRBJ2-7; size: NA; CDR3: CASKEGLGEQYF
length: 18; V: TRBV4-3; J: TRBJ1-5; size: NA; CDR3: CASSQVRQLSDRVQPQHF
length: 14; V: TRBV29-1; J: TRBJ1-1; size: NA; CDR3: CSVDGGGGSTEAFF
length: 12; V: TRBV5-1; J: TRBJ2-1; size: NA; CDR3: CASSFTGNEQFF
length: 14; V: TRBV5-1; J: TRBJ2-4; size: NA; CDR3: CASSEQGGSNIQYF
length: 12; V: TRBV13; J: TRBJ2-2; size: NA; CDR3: CASRGTAGELFF
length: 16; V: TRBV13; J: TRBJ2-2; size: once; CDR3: CASSFSGTGNTGELFF
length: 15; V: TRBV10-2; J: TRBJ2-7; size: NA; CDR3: CASSEPRDRPYEQYF
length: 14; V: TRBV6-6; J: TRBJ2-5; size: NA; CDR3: CASTITETQETQYF
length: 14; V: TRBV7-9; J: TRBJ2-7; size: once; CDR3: CASSSGHSPYEQYF
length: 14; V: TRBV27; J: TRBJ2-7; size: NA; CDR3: CASSQSSGVYEQYF
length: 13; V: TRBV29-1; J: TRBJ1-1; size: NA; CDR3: CSVLGPMNTEAFF
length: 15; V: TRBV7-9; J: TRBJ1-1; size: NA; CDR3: CASSFRGRGSTEAFF
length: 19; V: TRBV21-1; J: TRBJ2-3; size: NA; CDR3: CASIPYTGPISPSTDTQYF
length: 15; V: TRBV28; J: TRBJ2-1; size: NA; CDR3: CASSPRTVSYNEQFF
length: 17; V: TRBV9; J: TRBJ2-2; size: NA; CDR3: CASSVAREKPNTGELFF
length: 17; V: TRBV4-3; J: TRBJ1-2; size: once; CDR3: CASSQDDGLGTAYGYTF
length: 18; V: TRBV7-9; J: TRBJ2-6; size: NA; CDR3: CASSSDRGKVAGANVLTF
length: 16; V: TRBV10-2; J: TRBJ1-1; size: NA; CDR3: CASSESQVKGDTEAFF
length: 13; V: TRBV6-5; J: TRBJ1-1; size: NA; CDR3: CASSRGEAAEAFF
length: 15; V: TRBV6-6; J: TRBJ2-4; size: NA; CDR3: CASLRGDDLQNIQYF
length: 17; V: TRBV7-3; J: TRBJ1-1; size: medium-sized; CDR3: CASSLTGQGIPNTEAFF
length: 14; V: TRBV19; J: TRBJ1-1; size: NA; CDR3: CASSIRDRNTEAFF
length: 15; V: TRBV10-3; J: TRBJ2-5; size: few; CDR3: CAIREGPTRQETQYF
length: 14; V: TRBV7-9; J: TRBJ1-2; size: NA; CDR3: CASSLAGGGYGYTF
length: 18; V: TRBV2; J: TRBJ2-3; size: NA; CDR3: CASSGTSGGLTSTDTQYF
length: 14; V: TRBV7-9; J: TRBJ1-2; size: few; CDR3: CASSFQGGRFGDTF
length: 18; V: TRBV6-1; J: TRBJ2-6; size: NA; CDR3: CASSENWWLESGANVLTF
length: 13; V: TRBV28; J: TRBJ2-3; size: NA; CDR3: CASERGVTDTQYF
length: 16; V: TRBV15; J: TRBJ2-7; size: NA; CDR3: CATSSLPGQGAGEQYF
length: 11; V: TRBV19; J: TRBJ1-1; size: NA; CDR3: CASGVGNEAFF
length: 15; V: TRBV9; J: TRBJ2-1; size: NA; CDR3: CASSWEGGPYNEQFF
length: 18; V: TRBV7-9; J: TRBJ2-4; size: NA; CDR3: CASSLPGQGKGAKNIQYF
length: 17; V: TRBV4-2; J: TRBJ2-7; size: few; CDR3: CASSQDPPYGSSYEQYF
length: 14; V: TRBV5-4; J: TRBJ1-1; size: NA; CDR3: CASSSPGGYTEAFF
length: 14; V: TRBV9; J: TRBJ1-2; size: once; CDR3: CASSDTRASSGYTF
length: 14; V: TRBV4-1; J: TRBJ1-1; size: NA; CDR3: CASSLSGLNTEAFF
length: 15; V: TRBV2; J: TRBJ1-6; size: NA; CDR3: CASRVGTGINSPLHF
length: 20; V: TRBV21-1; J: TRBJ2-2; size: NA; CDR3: CASSEGRSEVQGADTGELFF
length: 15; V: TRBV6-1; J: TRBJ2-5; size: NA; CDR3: CASSERRDYRETQYF
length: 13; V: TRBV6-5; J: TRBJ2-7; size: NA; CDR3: CASSSFSSPEQYF
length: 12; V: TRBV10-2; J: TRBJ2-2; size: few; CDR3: CASITGGGELFF